This T cell receptor beta chain originates from a study of Graves' ophthalmopathy and Graves' hyperthyroidism. In its sample, this clonotype was seen a few times. Its antigen is as yet unknown. Eligible hyperthyroidism cases comprised new diagnoses of under 2 months' duration in individuals aged 18 to 65. Germline V gene lookup returns CDR1 SGHAT and CDR2 FQNNGV. The V and J ends lost 11 bases and 4 bases respectively, with 9 bases between them. The CDR3 length is 11 residues. The sequenced template was RNA, covering the TCR beta CDR3 region. HTBI primers primed a first-round RT-PCR, and a second-round multiplex PCR followed. TCRdb re-analysed the multiplex PCR reads in MiXCR, keeping a single row per CDR3 protein. The data show around 1,200,000 distinct CDR3 sequences, around a third seen once. Study outcomes and limitations: Prediction of ophthalmopathy progression reached about 70% sensitivity and roughly 72% specificity.

The chain is built from TRBV11-2 and TRBJ1-3; maybe TRBD1 (5 bases). This TCR derives from an adult man with Graves' hyperthyroidism. Sequenced: peripheral blood or thyroid tissue (not recorded which). CDR3 DNA sequence: TGTGCCGTCAGGGTAGGAAACACCATATATTTT. The encoded protein is CAVRVGNTIYF.